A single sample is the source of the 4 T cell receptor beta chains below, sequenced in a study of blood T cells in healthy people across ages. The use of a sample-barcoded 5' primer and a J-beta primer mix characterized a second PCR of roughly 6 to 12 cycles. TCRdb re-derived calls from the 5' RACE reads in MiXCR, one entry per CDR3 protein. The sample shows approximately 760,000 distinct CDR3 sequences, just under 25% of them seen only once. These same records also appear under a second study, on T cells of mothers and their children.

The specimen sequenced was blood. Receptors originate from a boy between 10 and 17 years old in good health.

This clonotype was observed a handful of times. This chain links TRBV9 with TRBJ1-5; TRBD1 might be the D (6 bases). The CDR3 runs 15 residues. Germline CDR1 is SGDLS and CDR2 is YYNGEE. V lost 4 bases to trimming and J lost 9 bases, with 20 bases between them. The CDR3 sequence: CASSPSVDSFWPQHF. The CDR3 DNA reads TGTGCCAGCAGCCCCTCTGTGGACAGTTTTTGGCCCCAGCATTTT.

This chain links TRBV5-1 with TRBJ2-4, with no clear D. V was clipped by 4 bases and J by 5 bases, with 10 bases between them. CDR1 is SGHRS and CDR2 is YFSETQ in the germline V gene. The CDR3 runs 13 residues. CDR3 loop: CASSVEWENIQYF. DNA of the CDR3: TGCGCCAGCAGCGTAGAATGGGAAAACATTCAGTACTTC.

Here the CDR3 DNA reads TGTGCCAGCAGTTTCGGACAGTACTACGAGCAGTACGTC. Its protein product is CASSFGQYYEQYV. The chain recombines TRBV6-1 with TRBJ2-1; a possible D gene is TRBD1 (6 bases). The DNA end favors TRBJ2-7, so the J call may be wrong. Germline V gives CDR1 MNHNS, CDR2 SASEGT. The CDR3 is made up of 13 amino acids.

CDR3 loop: CASSFDKRETLYEQYF. CDR3 bases: TGTGCCAGCAGCTTTGACAAGCGGGAGACTCTTTACGAGCAGTACTTC. The gene calls are TRBV13 and TRBJ2-7; 8 bases align to TRBD2. CDR3 size: 16 residues. V lost 3 bases to trimming and J lost 4 bases; unmatched junction nucleotides: 11. Per the germline V gene, CDR1 is PRHDT and CDR2 is FYEKMQ (reference sequence).